This T cell receptor (beta chain) was documented in a study of T cell repertoires in cytomegalovirus infection. MiXCR was run by TCRdb on the reads, yielding one entry per CDR3 protein. The profile shows some 270,000 distinct CDR3 sequences, about a sixth of them singletons. Sequencing was performed on CD8+ T cells from PBMCs. The receptor was derived from a human donor in good health (CMV status not recorded). Some clones in this sample may be carry-over from other donors' samples.

The CDR3 DNA follows: TGTGCCAGCAGCTTGCAGGGTTGGGGCAATCAGCCCCAGCATTTT. This translates into CASSLQGWGNQPQHF. This chain uses TRBV5-5 with TRBJ1-5; possibly TRBD1 for D (5 bases). Trimming removed 1 base at V and 2 bases at J, with 10 bases between. Germline V gene lookup returns CDR1 SGHKS and CDR2 YYEKEE (reference sequence). This CDR3 has 15 residues.